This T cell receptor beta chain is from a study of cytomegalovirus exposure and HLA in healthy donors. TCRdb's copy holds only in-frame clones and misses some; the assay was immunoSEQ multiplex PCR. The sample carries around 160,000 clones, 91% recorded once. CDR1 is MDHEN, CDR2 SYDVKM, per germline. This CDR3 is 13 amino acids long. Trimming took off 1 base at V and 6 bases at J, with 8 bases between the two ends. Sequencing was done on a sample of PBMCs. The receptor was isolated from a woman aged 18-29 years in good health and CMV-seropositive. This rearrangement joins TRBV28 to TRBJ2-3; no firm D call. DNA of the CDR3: TGTGCCAGCAGTTTATTGCCCCGGGATACGCAGTATTTT. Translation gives CASSLLPRDTQYF.